This T cell receptor beta chain appears in the sequencing data of a study of breast tumors, draining lymph nodes, adjacent tissues. Study outcomes and limitations: Tumor and nontumor repertoires were significantly more similar in luminal-like than in basal-like breast cancer. Tumor TCR diversity was below lymph nodes but above nontumor tissue.

This clonotype was picked up many times. Its specificity is unknown. One entry per CDR3 protein, called by TCRdb with MiXCR from the multiplex PCR reads. The table records 50,000 to 55,000 distinct CDR3 sequences, about 40% of them present only once. The CDR3 has 16 residues. Per the germline V gene, CDR1 is DFQATT and CDR2 is SNEGSKA (reference sequence). Unmatched junction bases numbered 7, after V lost 1 base and J lost 7 bases. This chain links TRBV20-1 with TRBJ2-2, with TRBD1 identical over 12 bases. This TCR derives from a female donor with breast cancer. Some clones in this sample may be carry-over from other donors' samples. Sequencing was performed on breast tumor tissue. The CDR3 here is CSARVRGTGGIGELFF. The CDR3 DNA is TGCAGTGCTAGAGTCCGGGGGACAGGGGGCATCGGGGAGCTGTTTTTT.